These 16 T cell receptor beta chains came from one sample sequenced in a study of T cells in Graves' hyperthyroidism and ophthalmopathy. There were TCR beta CDR3 regions amplified from RNA transcripts. With the HTBI primer set, the TCR CDR3 went through a first round of RT-PCR. MiXCR, run by TCRdb on the multiplex PCR reads, gives a single entry per CDR3 protein. The top ten clones hold about 20% of a sample with about 380,000 distinct CDR3 sequences, approximately 13% of them seen once. The sequenced material came from blood. The receptors were sampled from a man aged 30 to 39 with Graves' hyperthyroidism that later progressed to Graves' ophthalmopathy.

This clonotype was recorded many times. V usage is TRBV7-9 and J usage is TRBJ1-4; no clear D gene. Germline V gene sequence: CDR1 SEHNR, CDR2 FQNEAQ (reference sequence). The V gene lost 4 bases and the J gene lost 8 bases, with 14 bases spanning the gap. This CDR3 spans 14 amino acids. The CDR3 region is CASSSPGRPEKLFF. DNA for the CDR3: TGTGCCAGCAGCTCGCCGGGGAGGCCAGAAAAACTGTTTTTT.

J is TRBJ2-3 and V is TRBV5-1, with unresolved D. The germline V and J ends were trimmed by 1 base and 0 bases, with 12 bases remaining between them. Germline V gene sequence: CDR1 SGHRS, CDR2 YFSETQ. CDR3 length equals 16 residues. DNA for the CDR3: TGCGCCAGCAGCTTGTCATCGACACCTAGCACAGATACGCAGTATTTT. This translates into CASSLSSTPSTDTQYF.

This clonotype was seen many times. The chain joins TRBV12-3 or TRBV12-4 to TRBJ1-1, with D unresolved. V shed 2 bases and J shed 1 base, with 8 bases lying between them. This CDR3 has 14 residues. The CDR3 region has the DNA TGTGCCAGCAGTTTATCTCGGCGGAACACTGAAGCTTTCTTT. Amino acids: CASSLSRRNTEAFF.

This clonotype was detected ten times or more. The V gene is TRBV27, the J gene TRBJ1-2; perhaps TRBD1 as D (6 bases). Per the germline V gene, CDR1 is MNHEY and CDR2 is SMNVEV (reference sequence). Trimming left V 4 bases short and J 4 bases short, with 13 bases between. This CDR3 spans 14 amino acids. This CDR3 is CASSWAGVGYGYTF. The CDR3 DNA is TGTGCCAGCAGTTGGGCAGGGGTAGGCTATGGCTACACCTTC.

Ten or more counts support this clonotype. The chain couples TRBV27 to TRBJ1-5; no clear D. V was pared by 5 bases and J by 5 bases, with 16 bases between. The CDR3 runs to 15 residues. CDR1 is MNHEY and CDR2 is SMNVEV in the germline V gene (reference sequence). The CDR3 region has the DNA TGTGCCAGCAGTCCAGTCGGCCCCGCGGATCAGCCCCAGCATTTT. This translates into CASSPVGPADQPQHF.

This clonotype was seen at least ten times. V usage is TRBV11-2 and J usage is TRBJ2-5; 8 bases are shared with TRBD2. Germline V gene data show CDR1 as SGHAT and CDR2 as FQNNGV. CDR3 size: 14 residues. J lost 5 bases, V lost 5 bases, and 7 bases had no gene match. CDR3 region: CASSDPGGWETQYF. CDR3 nucleotide sequence: TGTGCCAGCAGCGACCCGGGGGGGTGGGAGACCCAGTACTTC.

This clonotype has at least ten counts. The chain links TRBV18 to TRBJ1-4; D unclear. Germline assignment: CDR1 KGHSH and CDR2 LQKENI. V was clipped by 1 base and J by 0 bases, with 6 bases between them. The CDR3 runs to 15 residues. The CDR3 DNA reads as TGTGCCAGCTCACCACTAGTGTCAACTAATGAAAAACTGTTTTTT. Translated, it gives CASSPLVSTNEKLFF. Using reference TRBV18 and TRBJ1-4 for the parts outside the CDR3, the full variable domain is NAGVMQNPRHLVRRRGQEARLRCSPMKGHSHVYWYRQLPEEGLKFMVYLQKENIIDESGMPKERFSAEFPKEGPSILRIQQVVRGDSAAYFCASSPLVSTNEKLFFGSGTQLSVL.

This clonotype was observed a handful of times. The V gene is TRBV9, the J gene TRBJ1-6, with D perhaps TRBD1 (5 bases). Germline CDR1 is SGDLS and CDR2 is YYNGEE. The V and J ends lost 3 bases and 5 bases respectively, with 9 bases between them. The CDR3 is 14 residues long. The CDR3 DNA follows: TGTGCCAGCAGCGGTGGGACGGATAATTCACCCCTCCACTTT. Its protein is CASSGGTDNSPLHF.

This clonotype was counted a few times. The chain employs TRBV12-5 and TRBJ1-1; the D is unclear. There are 13 residues in the CDR3. CDR1 LGHNT and CDR2 FRNRAP come from the germline V gene. V was trimmed by 6 bases and J by 4 bases, leaving 12 bases between them. CDR3 coding DNA: TGTGCTAGTGGAATGGCCGTGGGCACTGAAGCTTTCTTT. Translation gives CASGMAVGTEAFF. Full variable domain (outside the CDR3, taken from reference TRBV12-5 and TRBJ1-1): DARVTQTPRHKVTEMGQEVTMRCQPILGHNTVFWYRQTMMQGLELLAYFRNRAPLDDSGMPKDRFSAEMPDATLATLKIQPSEPRDSAVYFCASGMAVGTEAFFGQGTRLTVV.

In regard to this clonotype: A much larger clone is a single base away; this may be a read error. This rearrangement joins TRBV28 to TRBJ1-5; D possibly corresponds to TRBD1 (6 bases). Germline lookup yields CDR1 MDHEN and CDR2 SYDVKM. There are 14 residues in the CDR3. For the CDR3, the DNA is TGTACCAGCAGTCTGACAGGAGGGGGGGAGCCCCAGCATTTT. Its protein product is CTSSLTGGGEPQHF.

The V gene is TRBV3-1, the J gene TRBJ1-6; 7 nucleotides match TRBD1. CDR3 length equals 14 residues. The J segment lost 9 bases and the V segment lost 5 bases, leaving 7 bases of the junction unmatched. In germline, CDR1 is LGHDT, CDR2 YNNKEL (reference sequence). The CDR3: CASSSRQGSSPLHF. In DNA form, the CDR3 reads TGTGCCAGCAGCAGCCGACAGGGTAGTTCACCCCTCCACTTT.

This clonotype was counted at least ten times. The gene calls are TRBV12-3 or TRBV12-4 and TRBJ1-2, with D possibly TRBD1 on 5 matching bases. Trimming shortened V by 2 bases and J by 7 bases, and 14 bases separated the two germline ends. There are 14 residues in the CDR3. CDR3 nucleotide sequence: TGTGCCAGCAGTTTAACGGGGAGGGGTGGTGGCTACACCTTC. Translation gives CASSLTGRGGGYTF.

This clonotype was counted at least ten times. J is TRBJ2-2 and V is TRBV11-2, with a weak D call TRBD1 (7 bases). V lost 2 bases to trimming and J lost 4 bases, with 14 bases between them. Germline V lookup: CDR1 SGHAT, CDR2 FQNNGV. The CDR3 sequence is 16 residues long. In DNA form, the CDR3 reads TGTGCCAGCAGCTTATCACTAGCAGGGGGCACCGGGGAGCTGTTTTTT. This translates into CASSLSLAGGTGELFF.

This clonotype came up many times. This chain uses TRBV7-2 with TRBJ2-3; a weak D match, TRBD1 (6 bases). V was pared by 5 bases and J by 4 bases, with 19 bases between. The germline V gene has CDR1 SGHTA and CDR2 FQGNSA. This CDR3 region has 16 residues. Here the CDR3 reads CASSPPRGGHADTQYF. The CDR3 DNA reads TGTGCCAGCAGCCCGCCGCGTGGGGGACATGCAGATACGCAGTATTTT.

This clonotype showed up many times. CDR3 sequence (DNA): TGCAGTGCTAGGTGGGGAGGGGACACTGAAGCTTTCTTT. This codes for CSARWGGDTEAFF. The genes are TRBV20-1 and TRBJ1-1; D possibly corresponds to TRBD1 (5 bases). Germline loops: CDR1 DFQATT, CDR2 SNEGSKA (reference sequence). The V end lost 3 bases, the J end lost 3 bases, and 11 bases lay between the germline ends. There are 13 residues in the CDR3.

The chain combines TRBV28 with TRBJ2-4; weak D call: TRBD1 (8 bases). The germline CDR1 and CDR2 sequences are MDHEN and SYDVKM. This CDR3 has 13 amino acids. Trimming left V 7 bases short and J 9 bases short, with 16 bases between. Here the CDR3 DNA reads TGTGCCAGCACCCGGACAGGGAGGGGCATTCAGTACTTC. Amino acids: CASTRTGRGIQYF.